This T cell receptor beta chain was documented in a study of blood T cell repertoires in COVID-19. In the original processing: Amplifying reference gene primers gave estimates of nucleated cell counts. TCRdb's copy holds only in-frame clones and misses some; the assay was immunoSEQ multiplex PCR. That table is the source of V, J and clone size, and D and trimming were worked out from the DNA. The data contain hundreds of thousands of clones, roughly 83% of them singletons. Participants were aged 18 to 89 years from 20 to 30 US areas. Cohort placement rested on clinical history that participants reported themselves. All recovered Cohort 3 donors got two negative PCRs, got clearance, or saw symptom resolution. Deletions cut 4 bases from V and 6 bases from J, with 15 bases between. The CDR3 is 14 amino acids. Germline V CDR1 and CDR2: MGHRA, YSYEKL.

The source of this sequence is a woman aged 45 to 65 who had recovered from COVID-19. Sequencing used PBMCs or T cells enriched from blood (not recorded which). The chain joins TRBV4-1 to TRBJ1-2, with a weak D call TRBD1 (5 bases). The CDR3 here is CASSLRWGGDGYTF. DNA for the CDR3: TGCGCCAGCAGCCTGCGGTGGGGGGGAGATGGCTACACCTTC.